Shown below are 16 T cell receptor beta chains from a single sample sequenced in a study of shared clonotypes between healthy human individuals. As defined, naive CD8 cells were CD45RO-negative and positively selected for CCR7, with terminally differentiated effector memory CD45RA+ cells excluded. Generated by immunoSEQ multiplex PCR, the TCRdb table keeps only in-frame clones and is missing some. The sample holds around 2,100,000 clones, approximately 94% seen once. Sequencing was performed on naive CD8+ T cells sorted from blood. Receptors were obtained from a young man in good health.

This clone has just a few counts. The chain combines TRBV4-3 with TRBJ2-7; 10 bases map to TRBD1. CDR3 length equals 15 residues. Germline trimming cut 3 bases from V and 1 base from J; bases unmatched to any gene: 3. Germline assignment: CDR1 LGHNA and CDR2 YSLEER. Written as DNA, the CDR3 is TGCGCCAGCAGCCACGGACAGGGGGTGTCCTACGAGCAGTACTTC. It is translated as CASSHGQGVSYEQYF.

The CDR3 loop is CASSQDSWDSALYNEQFF. CDR3 DNA sequence: TGCGCCAGCAGCCAAGATAGTTGGGACAGTGCCCTCTACAATGAGCAGTTCTTC. V is TRBV4-1 and J is TRBJ2-1; TRBD1 agrees at 7 bases. Germline-derived CDR1 and CDR2 are MGHRA and YSYEKL. With 0 bases clipped from V and 3 bases from J, the junction kept 11 bases outside the gene matches. The CDR3 sequence is 18 residues long.

This chain joins TRBV4-1 and TRBJ2-5; 7 bases match TRBD1. Germline lookup yields CDR1 MGHRA and CDR2 YSYEKL. This CDR3 is 17 amino acids long. V shed 0 bases and J 5 bases; nucleotides not matched to a gene: 12. This CDR3 is CASSQDRNTGVLETQYF. CDR3 nucleotide sequence: TGCGCCAGCAGCCAAGATCGCAACACAGGGGTTTTGGAGACCCAGTACTTC.

This chain links TRBV4-1 with TRBJ2-7; 10 bases agree with TRBD2. Trimming removed 1 base from V and 0 bases from J; junction bases left unmatched: 9. Germline V gene data show CDR1 as MGHRA and CDR2 as YSYEKL. The CDR3 runs 18 residues. The DNA for the CDR3 is TGCGCCAGCAGCCAAGTTGCCCAGCGGGAGGGGAGCTCCTACGAGCAGTACTTC. It codes for CASSQVAQREGSSYEQYF.

The rearrangement joins TRBV2 to TRBJ2-3; maybe TRBD1 (8 bases). CDR3 length equals 13 residues. The V gene lost 9 bases and the J gene lost 6 bases, with 16 bases spanning the gap. Germline CDR1 reads SNHLY; CDR2 reads FYNNEI. The CDR3 loop is CASNRGGIDTQYF. The CDR3 DNA reads as TGTGCCAGTAACAGGGGGGGGATCGATACGCAGTATTTT.

The chain links TRBV30 to TRBJ1-1; D ambiguous. CDR3 length: 13 amino acids. Between the trimmed V and J ends, which lost 5 bases and 5 bases, there was a span of 15 bases. Germline V gives CDR1 GTSNPN, CDR2 SVGIG (reference sequence). The CDR3 loop reads CAWVGTASTEAFF. The CDR3 region has the DNA TGTGCCTGGGTCGGTACGGCAAGTACTGAAGCTTTCTTT.

This clone was recorded only once. This rearrangement joins TRBV7-6 to TRBJ2-2; no reliable D call. Germline V CDR1 and CDR2: SGHVS, FNYEAQ. Deletions cut 7 bases from V and 5 bases from J, with 26 bases between. This CDR3 region has 18 residues. The chain's CDR3 is CASTPSPPSLHGTGELFF. CDR3 sequence (DNA): TGTGCCAGCACCCCCTCCCCCCCTAGTCTTCACGGAACCGGGGAGCTGTTTTTT.

CDR3 nucleotides: TGCGCCAGCAGCCAGGAAACAGGGGGGGGGTACCAGACCCAGTACTTC. Translated, it gives CASSQETGGGYQTQYF. V gene TRBV4-1 combines with J gene TRBJ2-5; a weak D match, TRBD1 (8 bases). This CDR3 is built from 16 residues. The germline V gene encodes CDR1 MGHRA and CDR2 YSYEKL. Trimming removed 3 bases at V and 6 bases at J, with 20 bases between.

Only one count was recorded for this clone. This chain connects TRBV7-6 to TRBJ2-5, with 7 bases lining up with TRBD2. From germline, CDR1 is SGHVS and CDR2 FNYEAQ. J was trimmed by 4 bases and V by 4 bases; bases with no gene match: 12. CDR3 length: 16 amino acids. CDR3 coding DNA: TGTGCCAGCAGCTCCCCTGGGGGGGTCCCCCCAGAGACCCAGTACTTC. This sequence encodes CASSSPGGVPPETQYF.

The chain couples TRBV4-1 to TRBJ2-5; D unclear. Germline CDR1 reads MGHRA; CDR2 reads YSYEKL. V gave up 1 base and J gave up 1 base, with 10 bases separating them. The CDR3 length is 15 residues. CDR3 sequence (DNA): TGCGCCAGCAGCCAAGCACTTTCTACCCAAGAGACCCAGTACTTC. This sequence encodes CASSQALSTQETQYF.

J is TRBJ2-3 and V is TRBV9; D tentatively reads TRBD1 or TRBD2 (5 bases each). The CDR3 contains 15 residues. The V gene lost 3 bases and the J gene lost 3 bases, with 14 bases spanning the gap. Germline assignment: CDR1 SGDLS and CDR2 YYNGEE. This CDR3 is CASSDSGTETDTQYF. The DNA for the CDR3 is TGTGCCAGCAGCGACTCCGGGACCGAAACAGATACGCAGTATTTT.

As regards this clone: The sample contains more than one DNA sequence encoding this CDR3. The chain links TRBV6-1 to TRBJ2-7; D ambiguous. The CDR3 is 12 residues long. The germline CDR1 and CDR2 sequences are MNHNS and SASEGT. V was clipped by 6 bases and J by 0 bases, with 6 bases between them. CDR3 DNA sequence: TGTGCCAGCAGCGCCGACTCCTACGAGCAGTACTTC. As protein: CASSADSYEQYF.

J is TRBJ2-7 and V is TRBV28; D perhaps matches TRBD1 (5 bases). The V gene lost 5 bases and the J gene lost 5 bases, with 16 bases spanning the gap. Germline CDR1 reads MDHEN; CDR2 reads SYDVKM. CDR3 length equals 14 residues. The CDR3 DNA sequence: TGTGCCAGCAGTCCCTCTGGCAGGGCCGACGAGCAGTACTTC. It codes for CASSPSGRADEQYF. The entire variable domain, with the rest obtained from reference TRBV28 and TRBJ2-7, is as follows: DVKVTQSSRYLVKRTGEKVFLECVQDMDHENMFWYRQDPGLGLRLIYFSYDVKMKEKGDIPEGYSVSREKKERFSLILESASTNQTSMYLCASSPSGRADEQYFGPGTRLTVT.

The rearrangement links TRBV2 to TRBJ1-4, with 7 bases identical to TRBD1. Germline CDR1 and CDR2: SNHLY and FYNNEI. CDR3 length: 15 residues. Trimming removed 11 bases from V and 4 bases from J; junction bases left unmatched: 13. CDR3 sequence reads: CAVTGEGLRNEKLFF. The DNA for the CDR3 is TGTGCCGTAACAGGGGAGGGCCTTCGTAATGAAAAACTGTTTTTT.

The chain joins TRBV5-4 to TRBJ2-3; perhaps TRBD1 as D (6 bases). The germline V gene has CDR1 SGHNT and CDR2 YYREEE (reference sequence). The V gene lost 6 bases and the J gene lost 4 bases, with 15 bases spanning the gap. CDR3 length equals 14 residues. Here the CDR3 reads CASTETGPPDTQYF. The CDR3 DNA reads TGTGCCAGCACCGAGACAGGTCCCCCAGATACGCAGTATTTT.

V gene TRBV18 combines with J gene TRBJ2-7; 7 bases align to TRBD1. CDR1 and CDR2 from the germline V gene are KGHSH and LQKENI. J gave up 0 bases and V 8 bases, and 10 bases lay outside the gene matches. This CDR3 comprises 15 residues. This CDR3 reads CASRNPGQPSYEQYF. The CDR3 DNA follows: TGTGCCAGCCGAAACCCGGGACAGCCCTCCTACGAGCAGTACTTC.